The clone carrying this TCR beta chain occurred a few times. Primers used in a second PCR of about 7 to 12 cycles were a sample-barcoded 5' primer and a J-beta primer mix. Using its own MiXCR run on the 5' RACE reads, TCRdb lists one record per CDR3 protein. The sample shows hundreds of thousands of distinct CDR3 sequences, around 62% of them seen only once. This entry belongs to a study of blood T cells in healthy people across ages. The sample taken for sequencing was blood. This TCR was recovered from a man aged 25 to 40 in good health.

The CDR3 region is CATFEDRPYSSSYNEQFF. In DNA, the CDR3 is TGTGCCACCTTCGAGGACAGGCCTTACTCGAGCTCCTACAATGAGCAGTTCTTC. The chain is built from TRBV6-1 and TRBJ2-1, with 7 nucleotides matching TRBD1. Unmatched junction bases numbered 18, after V lost 10 bases and J lost 0 bases. The CDR3 runs to 18 residues. Germline loops: CDR1 MNHNS, CDR2 SASEGT.